The 9 T cell receptor beta chains below come from one sample, sequenced in a study of T cell responses to AZD1222 COVID-19 vaccine. Measured with immunoSEQ multiplex PCR; TCRdb has only the in-frame clones, and not every one. The repertoire includes 120,000 or so clones, 92% of them detected once, and around 0.96% sits in the top ten. The sample consisted of peripheral blood, taken on day 0 of AZD1222 vaccination. The receptors shown here come from an adult in good health.

The chain couples TRBV12-3 or TRBV12-4 to TRBJ1-1; D unresolved. The germline V and J ends were trimmed by 2 bases and 5 bases, with 9 bases remaining between them. CDR3 size: 13 residues. The CDR3 region has the DNA TGTGCCAGCAGTTTAACTCGAAGGACTGAAGCTTTCTTT. It is translated as CASSLTRRTEAFF.

Points on this clone: The junction shows a germline mismatch at one end, possibly a read error. This chain links TRBV3-1 (or the pseudogene TRBV3-2) with TRBJ1-6; 8 nucleotides line up with TRBD1. CDR1 and CDR2 from the germline V gene are LGHDT and YNNKEL (reference sequence). The CDR3 covers 14 residues. Written as DNA, the CDR3 is TGTGCCAGCAGCCTTCAGGGGGCTAATTCACCCCTTCACTTT. This translates into CASSLQGANSPLHF.

This clone occurred a few times. The chain employs TRBV5-5 and TRBJ1-5; 7 bases are shared with TRBD1. The junction had 6 bases not matched to a gene; V was cut back by 2 bases and J by 7 bases. Germline CDR1 SGHKS, CDR2 YYEKEE (reference sequence). This CDR3 region has 14 residues. Here the CDR3 reads CASSLQGQLQPQHF. The CDR3 DNA reads TGTGCCAGCAGCTTACAGGGGCAATTACAGCCCCAGCATTTT.

The rearrangement links TRBV27 to TRBJ2-7, with a weak D call TRBD2 (5 bases). V was pared by 10 bases and J by 0 bases, with 16 bases between. Germline assignment: CDR1 MNHEY and CDR2 SMNVEV (reference sequence). CDR3 length: 14 residues. For the CDR3, the DNA is TGTGCCACCAAACTCTCGACTAACTCCTACGAGCAGTACTTC. Amino acid sequence: CATKLSTNSYEQYF.

The V call is TRBV29-1, the J call TRBJ2-7; 9 nucleotides align to TRBD1. Germline V gives CDR1 SQVTM, CDR2 ANQGSEA. J gave up 6 bases and V 4 bases, and 7 bases lay outside the gene matches. The CDR3 contains 13 residues. In DNA, the CDR3 is TGCAGCGTTGGCTGGGACAGGGAAAGCGAGCAGTACTTC. Its protein is CSVGWDRESEQYF.

The DNA of the CDR3 is TGTGCCGCAGCCCGGGGGCGGCTCTACGAGCAGTACTTC. This sequence encodes CAAARGRLYEQYF. The chain has TRBV6-5 and TRBJ2-7; D is perhaps TRBD1 or TRBD2 (6 bases each). The CDR3 contains 13 residues. Trimming removed 11 bases from V and 3 bases from J, with 17 bases in between. Looked up from germline, CDR1 is MNHEY and CDR2 is SVGAGI.

The rearrangement links TRBV6-5 to TRBJ2-7; D remains unclear. V dropped 0 bases and J dropped 3 bases, with 6 bases sitting between them. The CDR3 contains 13 residues. Germline V gives CDR1 MNHEY, CDR2 SVGAGI. CDR3 sequence: CASSYSGSYEQYF. The CDR3 nucleotides read TGTGCCAGCAGTTACTCGGGCAGCTACGAGCAGTACTTC.

The chain has TRBV2 and TRBJ2-3, with a possible D match to TRBD2 (6 bases). V dropped 4 bases and J dropped 5 bases, with 16 bases sitting between them. The CDR3 consists of 15 residues. Germline V gene lookup returns CDR1 SNHLY and CDR2 FYNNEI. For the CDR3, the DNA is TGTGCCAGCAGTGGCGGGGCGCTACCAGGAGATACGCAGTATTTT. Its protein product is CASSGGALPGDTQYF.

The chain links TRBV4-2 to TRBJ2-3; D is uncertain. Trimming shortened V by 0 bases and J by 5 bases, and 9 bases separated the two germline ends. This CDR3 contains 14 residues. CDR1 and CDR2 (germline): LGHNA, YNFKEQ. The CDR3 sequence: CASSQDLSVDTQYF. CDR3 DNA: TGTGCCAGCAGCCAAGATTTGAGCGTAGATACGCAGTATTTT.